Listed below are T cell receptor beta chains from one sample, sequenced in a study of blood T cell repertoires in COVID-19. The data were produced by immunoSEQ multiplex PCR, yet TCRdb's version contains in-frame clones alone and is incomplete. The table records more than 95,000 clones, approximately 85% of them present only once. Sequenced: peripheral blood. The source of these receptors is a woman of 80 years or more with acute or convalescent COVID-19. The conserved cysteine and the conserved F or W are not part of the CDR3 here.

J,V,CDR3
TRBJ2-4,TRBV27,ASSRAGGLFNKNIQY
TRBJ1-6,TRBV14,ASSPKTGTGASPLH
TRBJ1-1,TRBV6-5,ASTQGGGTEAF
TRBJ2-6,TRBV9,ASSPKGASGANVLT
TRBJ1-1,TRBV4-2,ASSLGQGETEAF
TRBJ1-6,TRBV9,ASSAGQGGNSPLH
TRBJ2-7,TRBV3-1/TRBV3-2,ASSQDRQDSYEQY
TRBJ2-2,TRBV11-3,ASRRQGNTGELF
TRBJ2-5,TRBV7-2,ASSLARLAGASRGETQY
TRBJ2-1,TRBV15,ATSRGTSGGEDEQF
TRBJ2-2,TRBV9,ASSTSTRHVRELF
TRBJ2-3,TRBV11-2,ASTGVSTDTQY
TRBJ1-4,TRBV3-1/TRBV3-2,ASSQGRPNSYSEKLF
TRBJ2-5,TRBV18,ASSLRGAQETQY
TRBJ1-2,TRBV19,ASTGAGRGNYGYT
TRBJ2-1,TRBV7-9,ASSTRTGPLKF
TRBJ1-4,TRBV5-1,ASSLQGTTNEKLF
TRBJ2-3,TRBV11-2,ASSLSGSTDTQY
TRBJ1-1,TRBV27,ASSRGQGSFTEAF
TRBJ1-2,TRBV28,ASSLAGRGQGYT
TRBJ1-2,TRBV3-1/TRBV3-2,ASSSNYGYT
TRBJ1-2,TRBV28,ASSQGYGYT
TRBJ2-5,TRBV6-2/TRBV6-3,ASSMSSGQETQY
TRBJ2-7,TRBV11-1,ASRISRAGNYEQY
TRBJ2-7,TRBV9,ASSVGTDNEQY
TRBJ1-2,TRBV11-1,ASSPQGAREDYT
TRBJ1-1,TRBV7-3,ASSFFHGEAF
TRBJ2-7,TRBV12-3/TRBV12-4,ASSLGLKEVQY
TRBJ1-1,TRBV6-2/TRBV6-3,ASSGAWAF
TRBJ2-1,TRBV3-1/TRBV3-2,ASSQTTGGYNEQF
TRBJ1-4,TRBV5-1,ASRQTGTAEKLF
TRBJ1-2,TRBV6-5,ASKPWDSLWGYT
TRBJ2-3,TRBV12-5,ASGLVTGGGGDTQY
TRBJ1-4,TRBV18,ASSQAGGEDEKLF
TRBJ1-2,TRBV11-2,ASTYKGSLQGKYGYT
TRBJ2-7,TRBV5-1,ASSSSPGTYEQY
TRBJ1-4,TRBV4-3,ASSQEGGQRTNEKLF
TRBJ2-3,TRBV9,ASSVEGGLAGAQRY
TRBJ1-2,TRBV3-1/TRBV3-2,ASSQDPGDYGYT
TRBJ1-2,TRBV20-1,SASRDRNYGYT
TRBJ2-5,TRBV6-5,ASSFQTQTQY
TRBJ1-2,TRBV3-1/TRBV3-2,ASSRTGQSSYT
TRBJ1-2,TRBV18,ASSLGAGIKKGYT